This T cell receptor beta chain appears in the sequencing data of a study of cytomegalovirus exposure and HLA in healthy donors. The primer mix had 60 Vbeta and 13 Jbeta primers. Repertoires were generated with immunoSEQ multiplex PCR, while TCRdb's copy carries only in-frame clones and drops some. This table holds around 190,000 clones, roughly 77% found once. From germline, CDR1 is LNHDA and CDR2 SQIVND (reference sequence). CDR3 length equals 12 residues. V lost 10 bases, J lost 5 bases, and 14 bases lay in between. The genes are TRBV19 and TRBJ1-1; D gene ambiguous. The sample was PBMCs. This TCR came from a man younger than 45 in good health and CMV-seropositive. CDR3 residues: CATSGIGTEAFF. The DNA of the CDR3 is TGTGCCACCAGCGGGATCGGGACTGAAGCTTTCTTT.